This T cell receptor (beta chain) was sequenced for a study of T cells after yellow fever vaccination. Overall study findings and caveats: A large majority of primary-vaccination clones showed up again after the booster (approximately 95% CD4, 85% to 90% CD8).

TCRdb ran MiXCR on the 5' RACE reads and lists one entry per CDR3 protein. Seen here are roughly 250,000 distinct CDR3 sequences, roughly 13% observed once, and the top ten hold less than 0.55%. This clonotype was counted at least ten times. Its antigen is unknown. Source: CD4+ T cells sorted from PBMCs, taken 45 days after the yellow fever booster vaccination. This sequence originates from a man aged 25 to 40 who received the YFV17D yellow fever vaccine.

CDR3 residues: CASSAEGTYTEAFF. CDR3 coding DNA: TGTGCCAGCAGTGCGGAGGGAACGTACACTGAAGCTTTCTTT. The rearrangement links TRBV2 to TRBJ1-1, with D hard to call. Germline CDR1 is SNHLY and CDR2 is FYNNEI. V was pared by 4 bases and J by 3 bases, with 12 bases between. The CDR3 spans 14 residues.